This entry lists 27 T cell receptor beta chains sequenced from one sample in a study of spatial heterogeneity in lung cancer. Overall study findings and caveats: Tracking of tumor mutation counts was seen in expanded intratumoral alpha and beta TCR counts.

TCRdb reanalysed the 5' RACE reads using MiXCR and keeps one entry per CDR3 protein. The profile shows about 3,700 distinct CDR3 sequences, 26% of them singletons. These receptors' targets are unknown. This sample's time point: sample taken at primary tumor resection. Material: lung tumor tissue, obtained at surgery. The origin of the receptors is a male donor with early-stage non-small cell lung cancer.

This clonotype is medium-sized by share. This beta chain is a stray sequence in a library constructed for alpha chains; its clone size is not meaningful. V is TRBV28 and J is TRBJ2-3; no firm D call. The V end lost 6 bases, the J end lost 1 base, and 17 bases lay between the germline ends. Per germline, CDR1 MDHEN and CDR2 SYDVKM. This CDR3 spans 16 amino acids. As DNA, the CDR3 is TGTGCCAGCAGACCTCTAAGATTTGGGGGCACAGATACGCAGTATTTT. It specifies CASRPLRFGGTDTQYF.

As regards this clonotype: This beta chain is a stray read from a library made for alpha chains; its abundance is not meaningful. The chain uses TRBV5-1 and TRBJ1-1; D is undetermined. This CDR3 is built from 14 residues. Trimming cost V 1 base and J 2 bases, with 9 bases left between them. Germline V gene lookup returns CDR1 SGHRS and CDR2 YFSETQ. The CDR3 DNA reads TGCGCCAGCAGCTTGACAGCCTTTAACACTGAAGCTTTCTTT. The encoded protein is CASSLTAFNTEAFF.

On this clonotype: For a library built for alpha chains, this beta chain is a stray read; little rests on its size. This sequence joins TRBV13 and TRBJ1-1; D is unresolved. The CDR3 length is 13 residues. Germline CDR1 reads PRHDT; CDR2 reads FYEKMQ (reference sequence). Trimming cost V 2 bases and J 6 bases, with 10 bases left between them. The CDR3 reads CASSLNSRAEAFF. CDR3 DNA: TGTGCCAGCAGCTTAAACTCTAGGGCTGAAGCTTTCTTT.

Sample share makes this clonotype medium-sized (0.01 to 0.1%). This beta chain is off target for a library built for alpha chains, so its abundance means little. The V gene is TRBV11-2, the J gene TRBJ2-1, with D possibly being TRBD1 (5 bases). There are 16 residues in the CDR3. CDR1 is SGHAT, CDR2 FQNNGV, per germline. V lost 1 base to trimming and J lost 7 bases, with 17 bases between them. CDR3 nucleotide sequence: TGTGCCAGCAGCTTAGGTCAGGACCAAAGGGGAAATGAGCAGTTCTTC. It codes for CASSLGQDQRGNEQFF.

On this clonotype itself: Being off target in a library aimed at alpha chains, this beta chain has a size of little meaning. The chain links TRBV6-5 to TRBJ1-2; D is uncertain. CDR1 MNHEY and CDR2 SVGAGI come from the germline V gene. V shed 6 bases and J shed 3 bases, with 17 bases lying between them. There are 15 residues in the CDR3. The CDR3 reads CASSRLSDDHYGYTF. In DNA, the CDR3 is TGTGCCAGCAGCCGGTTATCGGATGATCACTATGGCTACACCTTC.

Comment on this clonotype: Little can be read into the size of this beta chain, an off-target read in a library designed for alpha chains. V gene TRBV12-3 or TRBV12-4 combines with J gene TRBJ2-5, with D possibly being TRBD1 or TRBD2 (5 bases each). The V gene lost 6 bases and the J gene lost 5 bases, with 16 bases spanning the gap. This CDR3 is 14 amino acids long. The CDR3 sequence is CASSPRTGGETQYF. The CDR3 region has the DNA TGTGCCAGCAGCCCGAGAACAGGCGGGGAGACCCAGTACTTC.

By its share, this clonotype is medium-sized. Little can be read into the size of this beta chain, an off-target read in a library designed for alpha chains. CDR3 sequence: CASSLVVSSGANVLTF. The CDR3 DNA is TGTGCCAGCAGCTTAGTCGTTTCCTCTGGGGCCAACGTCCTGACTTTC. The chain carries TRBV7-2 and TRBJ2-6; D gene uncertain. Trimming pared 1 base from V and 0 bases from J, leaving 7 bases between. The CDR3 extends over 16 amino acids. Germline loops: CDR1 SGHTA, CDR2 FQGNSA.

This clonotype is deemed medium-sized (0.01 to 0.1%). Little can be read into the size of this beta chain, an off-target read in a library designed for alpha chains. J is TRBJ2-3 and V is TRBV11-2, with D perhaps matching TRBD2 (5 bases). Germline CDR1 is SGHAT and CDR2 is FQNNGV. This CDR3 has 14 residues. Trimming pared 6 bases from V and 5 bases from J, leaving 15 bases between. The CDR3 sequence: CASSTLTGIDTQYF. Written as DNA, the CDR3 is TGTGCCAGCAGTACACTAACGGGAATAGATACGCAGTATTTT.

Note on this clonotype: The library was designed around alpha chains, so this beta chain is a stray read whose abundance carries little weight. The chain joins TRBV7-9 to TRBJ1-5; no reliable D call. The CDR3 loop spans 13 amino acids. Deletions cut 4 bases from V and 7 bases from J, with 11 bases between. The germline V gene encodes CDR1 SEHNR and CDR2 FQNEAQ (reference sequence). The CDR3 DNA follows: TGTGCCAGCAGCTCGGATACCCTCCAGCCCCAGCATTTT. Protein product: CASSSDTLQPQHF.

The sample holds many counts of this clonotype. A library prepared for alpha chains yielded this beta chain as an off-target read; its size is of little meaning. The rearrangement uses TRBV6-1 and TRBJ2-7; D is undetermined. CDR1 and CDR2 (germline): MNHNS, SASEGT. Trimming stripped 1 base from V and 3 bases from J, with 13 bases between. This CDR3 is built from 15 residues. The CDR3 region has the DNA TGTGCCAGCAGTGAAGGGGTGTCCTATATCTACGAGCAGTACGTC. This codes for CASSEGVSYIYEQYV.

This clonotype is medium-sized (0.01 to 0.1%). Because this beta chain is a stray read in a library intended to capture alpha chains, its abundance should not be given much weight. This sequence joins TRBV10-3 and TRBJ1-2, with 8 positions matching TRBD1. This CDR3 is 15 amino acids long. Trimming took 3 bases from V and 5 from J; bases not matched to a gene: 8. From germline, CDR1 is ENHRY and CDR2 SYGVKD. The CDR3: CAISEGPGDRYGYTF. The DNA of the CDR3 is TGTGCCATCAGTGAAGGCCCAGGGGACAGGTATGGCTACACCTTC.

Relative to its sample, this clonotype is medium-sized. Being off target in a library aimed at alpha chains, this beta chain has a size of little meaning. The CDR3 is CAWSVPGTGELFF. Here the CDR3 DNA reads TGTGCCTGGAGTGTACCAGGCACCGGGGAGCTGTTTTTT. The chain employs TRBV30 and TRBJ2-2; D ambiguous. CDR3 size: 13 residues. Germline V gene sequence: CDR1 GTSNPN, CDR2 SVGIG (reference sequence). V lost 0 bases and J 4 bases, leaving 6 bases between the germline ends.

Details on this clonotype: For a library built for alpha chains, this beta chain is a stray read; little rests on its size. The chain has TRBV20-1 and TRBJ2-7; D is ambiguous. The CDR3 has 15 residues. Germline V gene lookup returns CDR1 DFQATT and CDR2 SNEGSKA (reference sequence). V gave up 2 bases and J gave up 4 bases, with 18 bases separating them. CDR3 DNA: TGCAGTGCTAGAAAGATCGGAGACGGTACGTACGAGCAGTACTTC. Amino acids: CSARKIGDGTYEQYF.

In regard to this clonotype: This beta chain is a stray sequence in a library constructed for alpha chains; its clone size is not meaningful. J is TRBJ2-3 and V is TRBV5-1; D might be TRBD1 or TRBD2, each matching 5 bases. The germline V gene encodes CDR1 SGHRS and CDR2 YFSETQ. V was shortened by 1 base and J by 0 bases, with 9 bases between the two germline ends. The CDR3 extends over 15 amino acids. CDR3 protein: CASSLWGTSTDTQYF. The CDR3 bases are TGCGCCAGCAGCTTGTGGGGGACCAGCACAGATACGCAGTATTTT. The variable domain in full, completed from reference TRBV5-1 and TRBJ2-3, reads KAGVTQTPRYLIKTRGQQVTLSCSPISGHRSVSWYQQTPGQGLQFLFEYFSETQRNKGNFPGRFSGRQFSNSRSEMNVSTLELGDSALYLCASSLWGTSTDTQYFGPGTRLTVL.

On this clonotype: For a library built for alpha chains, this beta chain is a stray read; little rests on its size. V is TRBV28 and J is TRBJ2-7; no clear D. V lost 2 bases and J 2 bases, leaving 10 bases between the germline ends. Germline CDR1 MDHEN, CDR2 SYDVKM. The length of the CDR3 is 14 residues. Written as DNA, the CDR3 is TGTGCCAGCAGTTTACCCCTTCACACCTACGAGCAGTACTTC. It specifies CASSLPLHTYEQYF.

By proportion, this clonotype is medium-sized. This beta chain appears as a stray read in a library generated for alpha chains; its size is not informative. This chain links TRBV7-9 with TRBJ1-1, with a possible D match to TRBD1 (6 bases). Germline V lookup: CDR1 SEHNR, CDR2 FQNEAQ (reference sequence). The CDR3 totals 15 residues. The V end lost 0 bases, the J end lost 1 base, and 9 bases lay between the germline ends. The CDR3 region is CASSLATGRNTEAFF. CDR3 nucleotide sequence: TGTGCCAGCAGCTTAGCCACAGGGAGGAACACTGAAGCTTTCTTT. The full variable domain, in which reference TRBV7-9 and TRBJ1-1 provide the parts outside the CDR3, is DTGVSQNPRHKITKRGQNVTFRCDPISEHNRLYWYRQTLGQGPEFLTYFQNEAQLEKSRLLSDRFSAERPKGSFSTLEIQRTEQGDSAMYLCASSLATGRNTEAFFGQGTRLTVV.

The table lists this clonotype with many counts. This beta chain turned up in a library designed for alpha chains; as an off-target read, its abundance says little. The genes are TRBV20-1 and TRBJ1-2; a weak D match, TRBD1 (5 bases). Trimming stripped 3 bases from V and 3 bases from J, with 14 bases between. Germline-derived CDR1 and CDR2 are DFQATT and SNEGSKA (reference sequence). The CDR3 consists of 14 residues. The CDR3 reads CSARSGVADYGYTF. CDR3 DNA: TGCAGTGCTAGGTCGGGGGTGGCCGACTATGGCTACACCTTC.

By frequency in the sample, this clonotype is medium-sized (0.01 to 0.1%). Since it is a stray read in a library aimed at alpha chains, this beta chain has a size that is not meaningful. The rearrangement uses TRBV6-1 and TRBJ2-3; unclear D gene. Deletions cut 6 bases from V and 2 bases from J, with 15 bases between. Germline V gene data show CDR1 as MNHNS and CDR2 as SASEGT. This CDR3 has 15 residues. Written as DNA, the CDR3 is TGTGCCAGCAGGATGACATATGTCGCCACAGATACGCAGTATTTT. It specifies CASRMTYVATDTQYF.

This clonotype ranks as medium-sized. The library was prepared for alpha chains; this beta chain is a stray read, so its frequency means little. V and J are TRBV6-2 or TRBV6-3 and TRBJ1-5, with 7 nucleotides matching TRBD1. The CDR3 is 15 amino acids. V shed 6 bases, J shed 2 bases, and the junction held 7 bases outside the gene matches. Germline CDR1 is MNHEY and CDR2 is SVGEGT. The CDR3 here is CASRTGKVGNQPQHF. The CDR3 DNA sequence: TGTGCCAGCAGGACAGGGAAGGTTGGCAATCAGCCCCAGCATTTT.

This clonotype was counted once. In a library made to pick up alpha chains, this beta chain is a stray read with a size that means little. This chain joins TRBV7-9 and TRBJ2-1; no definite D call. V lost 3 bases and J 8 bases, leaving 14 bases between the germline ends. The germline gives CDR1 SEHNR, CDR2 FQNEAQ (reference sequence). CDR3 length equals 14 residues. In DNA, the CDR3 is TGTGCCAGCAGCTTTCCTAGACCCTCGGATGAGCAGTTCTTC. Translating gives CASSFPRPSDEQFF.

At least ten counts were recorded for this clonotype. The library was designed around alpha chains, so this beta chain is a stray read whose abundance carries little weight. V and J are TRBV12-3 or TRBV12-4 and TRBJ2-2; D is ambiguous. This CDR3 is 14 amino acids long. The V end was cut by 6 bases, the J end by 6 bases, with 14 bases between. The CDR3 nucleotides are TGTGCCAGCAGGGAGACCCAGACATCCGGGGAGCTGTTTTTT. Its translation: CASRETQTSGELFF.

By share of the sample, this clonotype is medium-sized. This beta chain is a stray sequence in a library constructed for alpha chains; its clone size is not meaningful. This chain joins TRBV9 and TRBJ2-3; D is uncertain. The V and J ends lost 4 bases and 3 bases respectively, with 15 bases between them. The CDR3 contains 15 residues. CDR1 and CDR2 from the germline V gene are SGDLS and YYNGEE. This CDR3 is CASSPGSLVTDTQYF. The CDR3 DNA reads TGTGCCAGCAGCCCTGGGTCCCTAGTTACAGATACGCAGTATTTT. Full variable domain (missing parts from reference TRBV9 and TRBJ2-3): DSGVTQTPKHLITATGQRVTLRCSPRSGDLSVYWYQQSLDQGLQFLIQYYNGEERAKGNILERFSAQQFPDLHSELNLSSLELGDSALYFCASSPGSLVTDTQYFGPGTRLTVL.

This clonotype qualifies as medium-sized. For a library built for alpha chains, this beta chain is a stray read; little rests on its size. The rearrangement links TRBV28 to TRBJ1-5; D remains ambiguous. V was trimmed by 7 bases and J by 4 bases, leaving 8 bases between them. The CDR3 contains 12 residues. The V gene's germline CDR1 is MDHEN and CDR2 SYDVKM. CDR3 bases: TGTGCCAGCAATGCGGGAAATCAGCCCCAGCATTTT. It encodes CASNAGNQPQHF. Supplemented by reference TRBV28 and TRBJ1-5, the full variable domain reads DVKVTQSSRYLVKRTGEKVFLECVQDMDHENMFWYRQDPGLGLRLIYFSYDVKMKEKGDIPEGYSVSREKKERFSLILESASTNQTSMYLCASNAGNQPQHFGDGTRLSIL.

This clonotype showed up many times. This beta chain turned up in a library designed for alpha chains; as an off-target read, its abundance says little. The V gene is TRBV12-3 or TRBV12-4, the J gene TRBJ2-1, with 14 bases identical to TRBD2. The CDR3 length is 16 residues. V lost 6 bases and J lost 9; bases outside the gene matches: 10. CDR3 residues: CASRKPGLAGVPEQFF. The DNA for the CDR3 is TGTGCCAGCAGGAAACCGGGACTAGCGGGAGTACCTGAGCAGTTCTTC.

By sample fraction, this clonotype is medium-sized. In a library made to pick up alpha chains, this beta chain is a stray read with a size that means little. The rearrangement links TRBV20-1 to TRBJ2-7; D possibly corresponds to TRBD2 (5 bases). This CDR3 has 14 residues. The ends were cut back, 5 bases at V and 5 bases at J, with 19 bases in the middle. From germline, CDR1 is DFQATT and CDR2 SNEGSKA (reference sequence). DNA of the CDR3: TGCAGTGCTTATCCTTCGGGATTCCGCCACGAGCAGTACTTC. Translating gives CSAYPSGFRHEQYF.

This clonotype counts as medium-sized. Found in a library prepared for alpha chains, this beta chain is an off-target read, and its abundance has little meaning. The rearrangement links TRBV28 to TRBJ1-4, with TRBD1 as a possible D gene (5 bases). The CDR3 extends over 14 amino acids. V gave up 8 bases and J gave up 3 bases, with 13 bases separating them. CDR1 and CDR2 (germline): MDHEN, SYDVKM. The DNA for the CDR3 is TGTGCCAGCTTAACCAGACAGCCTAATGAAAAACTGTTTTTT. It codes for CASLTRQPNEKLFF.

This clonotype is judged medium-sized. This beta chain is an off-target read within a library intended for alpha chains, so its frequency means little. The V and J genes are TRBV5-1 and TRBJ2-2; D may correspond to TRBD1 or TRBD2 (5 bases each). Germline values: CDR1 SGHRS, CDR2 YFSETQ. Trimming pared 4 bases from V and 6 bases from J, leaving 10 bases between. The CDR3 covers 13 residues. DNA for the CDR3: TGCGCCAGCAGCCAAGGGACCCCCGGGGAGCTGTTTTTT. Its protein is CASSQGTPGELFF.